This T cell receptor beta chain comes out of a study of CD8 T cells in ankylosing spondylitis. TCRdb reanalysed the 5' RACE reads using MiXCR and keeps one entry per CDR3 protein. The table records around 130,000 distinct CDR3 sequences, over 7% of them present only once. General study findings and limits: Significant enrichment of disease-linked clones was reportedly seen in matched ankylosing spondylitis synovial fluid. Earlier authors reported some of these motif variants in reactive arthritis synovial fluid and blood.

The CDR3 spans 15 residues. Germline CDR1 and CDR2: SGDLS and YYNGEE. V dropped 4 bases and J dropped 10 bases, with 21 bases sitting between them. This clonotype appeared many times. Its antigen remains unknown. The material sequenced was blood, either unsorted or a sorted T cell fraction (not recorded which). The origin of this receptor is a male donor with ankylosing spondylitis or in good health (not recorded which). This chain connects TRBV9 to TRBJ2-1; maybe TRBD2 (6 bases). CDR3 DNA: TGTGCCAGCAGCCCTAGTATGGGACTTGCCACAGAGCAGTTCTTC. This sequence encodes CASSPSMGLATEQFF.